This is a list of T cell receptor beta chains from one sample in a study of cytomegalovirus exposure and HLA in healthy donors. Here immunoSEQ multiplex PCR was the method, and the copy in TCRdb shows in-frame clones only, minus some. The sample contains roughly 100,000 clones, roughly 80% of which appear only once. The sequenced sample was PBMCs. Source of these receptors: a man in his forties or fifties in good health and CMV-seronegative. Both conserved end residues are part of each CDR3. Fields, in order: J gene, clone size, V gene, D gene, CDR3 DNA, CDR3 protein. D genes are given only for firm matches. Clone size, where shown, is once, few, many, or a class for clones that have expanded.

j_gene: TRBJ2-7
abundance: .
v_gene: TRBV5-6
d_gene: TRBD2
CDR3nt: TGTGCCAGCAGCTTGCTAGCGGGGGGTCACGAGCAGTACTTC
CDR3aa: CASSLLAGGHEQYF

j_gene: TRBJ1-2
abundance: .
v_gene: TRBV7-9
d_gene: TRBD1
CDR3nt: TGTGCCAGCAGCGAGGGACAGGGGGTTGCCTACACCTTC
CDR3aa: CASSEGQGVAYTF

j_gene: TRBJ1-1
abundance: .
v_gene: TRBV2
d_gene: .
CDR3nt: TGTGCCAGCAGTGAAGTAGTCCTCAACACTGAAGCTTTCTTT
CDR3aa: CASSEVVLNTEAFF

j_gene: TRBJ1-1
abundance: .
v_gene: TRBV6-6
d_gene: TRBD1
CDR3nt: TGTGCCAGCATCAAGGAGGGGGCGGAAAGCACTGAAGCTTTCTTT
CDR3aa: CASIKEGAESTEAFF

j_gene: TRBJ1-1
abundance: once
v_gene: TRBV12-2
d_gene: .
CDR3nt: TGTGCAAGTCGCTTAGATTCAGGGTGCACTGAAGCTTTCTTT
CDR3aa: CASRLDSGCTEAFF

j_gene: TRBJ2-5
abundance: .
v_gene: TRBV6-1
d_gene: TRBD1
CDR3nt: TGTGCCAGCAGTGTACAGGGGGCTGGGGAGACCCAGTACTTC
CDR3aa: CASSVQGAGETQYF

j_gene: TRBJ2-3
abundance: .
v_gene: TRBV7-7
d_gene: TRBD1
CDR3nt: TGTGCCAGCAGCGCTGACAGGGGGCTCAAGAATACGCAGTATTTT
CDR3aa: CASSADRGLKNTQYF

j_gene: TRBJ1-1
abundance: few
v_gene: TRBV6-6
d_gene: .
CDR3nt: TGTGCCAGCAGTTACTCCGGGGTCACTGAAGCTTTCTTT
CDR3aa: CASSYSGVTEAFF

j_gene: TRBJ2-1
abundance: .
v_gene: TRBV5-1
d_gene: TRBD1
CDR3nt: TGCGCCAGCGGACTCCGAGGACAGGGGGGAAATGAGCAGTTCTTC
CDR3aa: CASGLRGQGGNEQFF

j_gene: TRBJ1-3
abundance: .
v_gene: TRBV6-1
d_gene: .
CDR3nt: TGTGCCAGCAGCCTAACTGAATTGAGTGGAAACACCATATATTTT
CDR3aa: CASSLTELSGNTIYF

j_gene: TRBJ2-1
abundance: .
v_gene: TRBV29-1
d_gene: .
CDR3nt: TGCAGCGTTGGGAGGGCAGGGGGCTACAATGAGCAGTTCTTC
CDR3aa: CSVGRAGGYNEQFF

j_gene: TRBJ2-7
abundance: .
v_gene: TRBV6-1
d_gene: TRBD1
CDR3nt: TGTGCCAGCAGTGACCCGGTGGGACAGGGGGTCTACGAGCAGTACTTC
CDR3aa: CASSDPVGQGVYEQYF

j_gene: TRBJ2-5
abundance: .
v_gene: TRBV11-2
d_gene: .
CDR3nt: TGTGCCAGCAGCTTCGGGGGGCCAGGGGAGACCCAGTACTTC
CDR3aa: CASSFGGPGETQYF

j_gene: TRBJ2-1
abundance: .
v_gene: TRBV2
d_gene: TRBD1
CDR3nt: TGTGCCAGCAGGCCAGGGGGCAGTGAGCAGTTCTTC
CDR3aa: CASRPGGSEQFF

j_gene: TRBJ2-7
abundance: .
v_gene: TRBV7-9
d_gene: TRBD1
CDR3nt: TGTGCCAGCAGCTTAGGGACAGGTGGCGAGCAGTACTTC
CDR3aa: CASSLGTGGEQYF

j_gene: TRBJ2-7
abundance: once
v_gene: TRBV2
d_gene: TRBD1
CDR3nt: TGTGCCAGCAGACCGGGACAGCCCTACGAGCAGTACTTC
CDR3aa: CASRPGQPYEQYF

j_gene: TRBJ2-7
abundance: once
v_gene: TRBV7-6
d_gene: .
CDR3nt: TGTGCCAGCAGCTTAGACCGGACAGACGAGCAGTACTTC
CDR3aa: CASSLDRTDEQYF

j_gene: TRBJ1-2
abundance: .
v_gene: TRBV6-1
d_gene: TRBD1
CDR3nt: TGTGCCAGCAGTGCAATATGGACAGGGGCTAACTATGGCTACACCTTC
CDR3aa: CASSAIWTGANYGYTF

j_gene: TRBJ2-7
abundance: .
v_gene: TRBV5-6
d_gene: .
CDR3nt: TGTGCCAGCAGCTTCGGGCAGTACTTC
CDR3aa: CASSFGQYF

j_gene: TRBJ1-2
abundance: .
v_gene: TRBV6-1
d_gene: .
CDR3nt: TGTGCCAGCATGCCCGGGAGAGATGGCTACACCTTC
CDR3aa: CASMPGRDGYTF

j_gene: TRBJ2-3
abundance: once
v_gene: TRBV7-9
d_gene: .
CDR3nt: TGTTCCAGCAGCTCCCCTCGGGGCGGGGGCCCCGATAGAGATACGCAGTATTTT
CDR3aa: CSSSSPRGGGPDRDTQYF

j_gene: TRBJ2-3
abundance: .
v_gene: TRBV18
d_gene: .
CDR3nt: TGTGCCAGCTCACCAGGGGCTCCAGGGAGCACAGATACGCAGTATTTT
CDR3aa: CASSPGAPGSTDTQYF

j_gene: TRBJ1-5
abundance: .
v_gene: TRBV7-9
d_gene: .
CDR3nt: TGTGCCAGCAGCTTAAGGGGTCGGGGGGGGCGAATTGAGCCCCAGCATTTT
CDR3aa: CASSLRGRGGRIEPQHF

j_gene: TRBJ1-2
abundance: once
v_gene: TRBV27
d_gene: TRBD1
CDR3nt: TGTGCCAGCAGACGGACAGGGGCGAACTATGGCTACACCTTC
CDR3aa: CASRRTGANYGYTF

j_gene: TRBJ2-5
abundance: .
v_gene: TRBV10-2
d_gene: .
CDR3nt: TGCGCCAGCAGCCTCGACCCAAGACTGGTTCAAGAGACCCAGTACTTC
CDR3aa: CASSLDPRLVQETQYF

j_gene: TRBJ2-7
abundance: .
v_gene: TRBV7-9
d_gene: .
CDR3nt: TGTGCCAGCAGCTTAATTATTATCGGACACAACTACGAGCAGTACTTC
CDR3aa: CASSLIIIGHNYEQYF

j_gene: TRBJ1-2
abundance: .
v_gene: TRBV19
d_gene: .
CDR3nt: TGTGCCAGTAGAGCCGCGGGCGGTAACTATGGCTACACCTTC
CDR3aa: CASRAAGGNYGYTF

j_gene: TRBJ2-1
abundance: .
v_gene: TRBV6-5
d_gene: TRBD2
CDR3nt: TGTGCCAGCAGTAGGGTAGCGGGGCCCTACAATGAGCAGTTCTTC
CDR3aa: CASSRVAGPYNEQFF

j_gene: TRBJ1-2
abundance: .
v_gene: TRBV2
d_gene: TRBD1
CDR3nt: TGTGCCAGCAGTGAGGGACAGAGGTATGGCTACACCTTC
CDR3aa: CASSEGQRYGYTF

j_gene: TRBJ1-4
abundance: .
v_gene: TRBV6-5
d_gene: .
CDR3nt: TGTGCCAGCAGTTACAGAGGGCCGGAAAAACTGTTTTTT
CDR3aa: CASSYRGPEKLFF

j_gene: TRBJ2-3
abundance: .
v_gene: TRBV6-5
d_gene: .
CDR3nt: TGTGCCAGCAGTTGGCAGGCCAGCACAGATACGCAGTATTTT
CDR3aa: CASSWQASTDTQYF

j_gene: TRBJ1-2
abundance: .
v_gene: TRBV5-5
d_gene: .
CDR3nt: TGTGCCAGCGGATCCAGCCTAACTATGGGCTACACCTTC
CDR3aa: CASGSSLTMGYTF

j_gene: TRBJ2-1
abundance: .
v_gene: TRBV4-2
d_gene: TRBD2
CDR3nt: TGTGCCAGCAGCCAGGTAGCGGGGGGGACATACAATGAGCAGTTCTTC
CDR3aa: CASSQVAGGTYNEQFF

j_gene: TRBJ2-1
abundance: .
v_gene: TRBV27
d_gene: TRBD2
CDR3nt: TGTGCCAGCAGTTTCTCGACTAGCGGAGTTGAGCAGTTCTTC
CDR3aa: CASSFSTSGVEQFF

j_gene: TRBJ2-3
abundance: .
v_gene: TRBV29-1
d_gene: .
CDR3nt: TGCAGCGTTGATGCGGGACTGGCCACAGATACGCAGTATTTT
CDR3aa: CSVDAGLATDTQYF

j_gene: TRBJ2-3
abundance: .
v_gene: TRBV6-5
d_gene: .
CDR3nt: TGTGCCAGCAGTTCGCAGGGCCGCACAGATACGCAGTATTTT
CDR3aa: CASSSQGRTDTQYF

j_gene: TRBJ2-2
abundance: .
v_gene: TRBV7-6
d_gene: TRBD1
CDR3nt: TGTGCCAGCAGCTTAGGACAGGGTTCCGGGGAGCTGTTTTTT
CDR3aa: CASSLGQGSGELFF

j_gene: TRBJ2-5
abundance: few
v_gene: TRBV5-1
d_gene: TRBD2
CDR3nt: TGCGCCAGCAGCTCGCGGGGGGGCCTTTTGGAGACCCAGTACTTC
CDR3aa: CASSSRGGLLETQYF

j_gene: TRBJ2-6
abundance: .
v_gene: TRBV18
d_gene: TRBD2
CDR3nt: TGTGCCAGCTCACCGGGAGGGTTGGGATACTCTGGGGCCAACGTCCTGACTTTC
CDR3aa: CASSPGGLGYSGANVLTF

j_gene: TRBJ2-2
abundance: .
v_gene: TRBV9
d_gene: .
CDR3nt: TGTGCCAGCAGCGTAGCTACGATGGGGCTTACCGGGGAGCTGTTTTTT
CDR3aa: CASSVATMGLTGELFF

j_gene: TRBJ2-5
abundance: .
v_gene: TRBV6-6
d_gene: TRBD1
CDR3nt: TGTGCCAGCAGGCCACAGGGGAAAGAGACCCAGTACTTC
CDR3aa: CASRPQGKETQYF

j_gene: TRBJ1-2
abundance: .
v_gene: TRBV2
d_gene: .
CDR3nt: TGTGCCAGCAGTGGTACAGGGAGCCCCAGCTATGGCTACACCTTC
CDR3aa: CASSGTGSPSYGYTF

j_gene: TRBJ1-2
abundance: few
v_gene: TRBV23-1
d_gene: .
CDR3nt: TGCGCCAGCTCCCCCAGGGCAGTCTGTGGCTACACCTTC
CDR3aa: CASSPRAVCGYTF

j_gene: TRBJ2-3
abundance: .
v_gene: TRBV2
d_gene: .
CDR3nt: TGTGCCAGCAGTGAGAGAACAGTGCAGACAGATACGCAGTATTTT
CDR3aa: CASSERTVQTDTQYF

j_gene: TRBJ2-7
abundance: .
v_gene: TRBV6-1
d_gene: TRBD1
CDR3nt: TGTGCCAGCCGCACCGGGACAGGAGCCTACGAGCAGTACTTC
CDR3aa: CASRTGTGAYEQYF

j_gene: TRBJ2-7
abundance: few
v_gene: TRBV27
d_gene: TRBD1
CDR3nt: TGTGCCAGCTCTTTCACCGGGACAGGGGTCCACGAGCAGTACTTC
CDR3aa: CASSFTGTGVHEQYF

j_gene: TRBJ2-2
abundance: .
v_gene: TRBV27
d_gene: .
CDR3nt: TGTGCCAGCAGTCGGCGGCGGGACACCGGGGAGCTGTTTTTT
CDR3aa: CASSRRRDTGELFF

j_gene: TRBJ2-2
abundance: once
v_gene: TRBV6-1
d_gene: .
CDR3nt: TGTGCCAGCAGGAGGCCGGGCACCGGGGAGCTGTTTTTT
CDR3aa: CASRRPGTGELFF

j_gene: TRBJ2-2
abundance: few
v_gene: TRBV14
d_gene: TRBD1
CDR3nt: TGTGCCAGCAGCCAACCCCAGGGGGCCCCGAACACCGGGGAGCTGTTTTTT
CDR3aa: CASSQPQGAPNTGELFF

j_gene: TRBJ2-7
abundance: .
v_gene: TRBV5-4
d_gene: .
CDR3nt: TGTGCCAGCAGCCAGACTGGCTCCTACGAGCAGTACTTC
CDR3aa: CASSQTGSYEQYF

j_gene: TRBJ1-1
abundance: .
v_gene: TRBV4-1
d_gene: TRBD1
CDR3nt: TGCGCCAGCAGCCAAGTAGGACAGGGGAACACTGAAGCTTTCTTT
CDR3aa: CASSQVGQGNTEAFF

j_gene: TRBJ2-1
abundance: .
v_gene: TRBV5-1
d_gene: TRBD2
CDR3nt: TGCGCCAGCAGCAGCGGGGGGACTAGCGGGGGCAATGAGCAGTTCTTC
CDR3aa: CASSSGGTSGGNEQFF

j_gene: TRBJ1-1
abundance: few
v_gene: TRBV2
d_gene: .
CDR3nt: TGTGCCAGCACCCTGTCGGGGGGATGGACTGAAGCTTTCTTT
CDR3aa: CASTLSGGWTEAFF